This passage covers 32 T cell receptor beta chains from one sample sequenced in a study of PD-L1 blockade in urothelial cancer. Data came from immunoSEQ multiplex PCR; TCRdb stores just in-frame clones and leaves some out. The data hold some 77,000 clones, with about 85% observed a single time. The sample consisted of PBMCs, taken around atezolizumab (anti-PD-L1) treatment. Receptors originate from a woman between 70 and 85 years old with urothelial cancer.

This clone showed up just once. The rearrangement links TRBV6-1 to TRBJ2-1; no definite D call. The germline gives CDR1 MNHNS, CDR2 SASEGT. Between the trimmed V and J ends, which lost 5 bases and 8 bases, there was a span of 16 bases. The CDR3 is 14 amino acids. In DNA form, the CDR3 reads TGTGCCAGCAGTCTAATCCGGCCCGAGGATGAGCAGTTCTTC. Its translation is CASSLIRPEDEQFF.

The chain employs TRBV5-1 and TRBJ2-2, with 7 bases matching TRBD1. The J segment lost 6 bases and the V segment lost 3 bases, leaving 5 bases of the junction unmatched. The CDR3 is made up of 14 amino acids. Germline assignment: CDR1 SGHRS and CDR2 YFSETQ. CDR3 residues: CASSSGQKSGELFF. The CDR3 coding sequence is TGCGCCAGCAGCTCGGGACAGAAATCCGGGGAGCTGTTTTTT.

This clone was found once. V and J are TRBV5-1 and TRBJ2-7; 15 nucleotides line up with TRBD2. CDR3 length: 17 residues. Trimming removed 3 bases from V and 0 bases from J; junction bases left unmatched: 4. Germline lookup yields CDR1 SGHRS and CDR2 YFSETQ. In nucleotides, the CDR3 is TGCGCCAGCAGCTCAGGACTAGCGGGAGGGAGCTCCTACGAGCAGTACTTC. Its protein is CASSSGLAGGSSYEQYF.

J is TRBJ1-1 and V is TRBV4-1; D is possibly TRBD1 (6 bases). Looked up from germline, CDR1 is MGHRA and CDR2 is YSYEKL. Trimming took off 1 base at V and 11 bases at J, with 14 bases between the two ends. The CDR3 sequence is 13 residues long. The CDR3 spells CASSQGLNRVAFF. In nucleotides, the CDR3 is TGCGCCAGCAGCCAAGGGCTCAACAGGGTTGCTTTCTTT.

V gene TRBV7-8 combines with J gene TRBJ1-2; D is undetermined. Germline CDR1 and CDR2: SGHVS and FQNEAQ. CDR3 length equals 13 residues. Trimming stripped 1 base from V and 4 bases from J, with 7 bases between. This CDR3 is CASSLGETYGYTF. CDR3 sequence (DNA): TGTGCCAGCAGCTTAGGGGAGACCTATGGCTACACCTTC.

V usage is TRBV29-1 and J usage is TRBJ2-2; 9 bases are shared with TRBD1. The CDR3 is 14 residues long. J gave up 7 bases and V 4 bases, and 7 bases lay outside the gene matches. CDR1 and CDR2 (germline): SQVTM, ANQGSEA. CDR3 sequence reads: CSVGTGADVGELFF. CDR3 nucleotides: TGCAGCGTTGGGACAGGGGCGGACGTCGGGGAGCTGTTTTTT.

The chain uses TRBV4-2 and TRBJ1-4; possibly TRBD1 for D (6 bases). The length of the CDR3 is 17 residues. Trimming shortened V by 0 bases and J by 2 bases, and 13 bases separated the two germline ends. Germline V lookup: CDR1 LGHNA, CDR2 YNFKEQ. Here the CDR3 DNA reads TGTGCCAGCAGCCAAGAATCAGGGCAGGGGACTAATGAAAAACTGTTTTTT. The encoded protein is CASSQESGQGTNEKLFF.

This clone showed up just a few times. The sample contains more than one DNA sequence encoding this CDR3. This sequence joins TRBV18 and TRBJ1-1; D uncertain. The CDR3 has 13 amino acids. Germline V gene sequence: CDR1 KGHSH, CDR2 LQKENI. V was pared by 0 bases and J by 5 bases, with 7 bases between. CDR3 in amino acids: CASSPPSGTEAFF. The CDR3 DNA reads TGTGCCAGCTCACCACCTTCCGGGACTGAAGCTTTCTTT. The entire variable domain, with the rest obtained from reference TRBV18 and TRBJ1-1, is as follows: NAGVMQNPRHLVRRRGQEARLRCSPMKGHSHVYWYRQLPEEGLKFMVYLQKENIIDESGMPKERFSAEFPKEGPSILRIQQVVRGDSAAYFCASSPPSGTEAFFGQGTRLTVV.

The chain combines TRBV7-6 with TRBJ1-4; TRBD1 agrees at 8 bases. Trimming took 1 base from V and 6 from J; bases not matched to a gene: 1. CDR1 and CDR2 (germline): SGHVS, FNYEAQ. The CDR3 runs 14 residues. CDR3 DNA: TGTGCCAGCAGCTTAGGACAGGGGTATGAAAAACTGTTTTTT. This translates into CASSLGQGYEKLFF.

This chain's CDR3 is CSVKQGHEQYF. In nucleotides, the CDR3 is TGCAGCGTAAAACAGGGTCACGAGCAGTACTTC. This chain links TRBV29-1 with TRBJ2-7; weak D call: TRBD1 (6 bases). V was pared by 6 bases and J by 5 bases, with 11 bases between. CDR3 length equals 11 residues. Germline CDR1 and CDR2: SQVTM and ANQGSEA.

The V gene is TRBV6-5, the J gene TRBJ1-2; 9 bases agree with TRBD1. J gave up 6 bases and V 7 bases, and 9 bases lay outside the gene matches. The germline gives CDR1 MNHEY, CDR2 SVGAGI. This CDR3 is 14 amino acids long. CDR3 sequence: CASTTGTGSNGYTF. CDR3 DNA sequence: TGTGCCAGCACAACCGGGACAGGGTCAAATGGCTACACCTTC.

The chain uses TRBV6-1 and TRBJ1-5, with D perhaps TRBD1 (5 bases). The germline V and J ends were trimmed by 0 bases and 5 bases, with 8 bases remaining between them. CDR1 MNHNS and CDR2 SASEGT come from the germline V gene. This CDR3 is 14 amino acids long. DNA of the CDR3: TGTGCCAGCAGTGAAGCAGGAGGGGATCAGCCCCAGCATTTT. It translates to CASSEAGGDQPQHF.

This clone was observed a few times. This chain links TRBV30 with TRBJ1-5; D unclear. Per the germline V gene, CDR1 is GTSNPN and CDR2 is SVGIG (reference sequence). The CDR3 totals 13 residues. V gave up 1 base and J gave up 7 bases, with 11 bases separating them. The CDR3 sequence is CAWSGEGRQPQHF. CDR3 nucleotides: TGTGCCTGGAGTGGTGAGGGAAGGCAGCCCCAGCATTTT.

V gene TRBV29-1 combines with J gene TRBJ1-1; 7 positions match TRBD1. Germline values: CDR1 SQVTM, CDR2 ANQGSEA. CDR3 length: 12 residues. V was clipped by 7 bases and J by 9 bases; unmatched bases: 11. The CDR3 DNA is TGCAGCGCCGAAAGACAGGGTGAAAAAGCTTTCTTT. This gives the protein CSAERQGEKAFF.

The rearrangement uses TRBV2 and TRBJ1-1, with D possibly TRBD1 on 6 matching bases. Germline V lookup: CDR1 SNHLY, CDR2 FYNNEI. The CDR3 consists of 15 residues. Trimming removed 4 bases from V and 1 base from J, with 13 bases in between. The CDR3 region is CASSALRGGNTEAFF. The CDR3 nucleotides read TGTGCCAGCAGTGCCCTGAGGGGGGGGAACACTGAAGCTTTCTTT.

This rearrangement joins TRBV5-1 to TRBJ2-3; D might be TRBD1 (6 bases). The germline CDR1 and CDR2 sequences are SGHRS and YFSETQ. Deletions cut 0 bases from V and 1 base from J, with 12 bases between. The CDR3 sequence is 16 residues long. The DNA for the CDR3 is TGCGCCAGCAGCTTGGAATTCAGGGGAGGCACAGATACGCAGTATTTT. This sequence encodes CASSLEFRGGTDTQYF.

In nucleotides, the CDR3 is TGTGCCAGTAGTATCCCGCTAGGAGTATCTTACAATGAGCAGTTCTTC. This encodes CASSIPLGVSYNEQFF. The genes are TRBV19 and TRBJ2-1; D gene ambiguous. The CDR3 spans 16 residues. Germline CDR1 LNHDA, CDR2 SQIVND (reference sequence). V was cut by 3 bases and J by 4 bases, with 16 bases left in between. Complete variable domain (other parts from reference TRBV19 and TRBJ2-1): DGGITQSPKYLFRKEGQNVTLSCEQNLNHDAMYWYRQDPGQGLRLIYYSQIVNDFQKGDIAEGYSVSREKKESFPLTVTSAQKNPTAFYLCASSIPLGVSYNEQFFGPGTRLTVL.

This sequence joins TRBV27 and TRBJ2-2; 11 positions match TRBD1. The germline gives CDR1 MNHEY, CDR2 SMNVEV (reference sequence). CDR3 length equals 16 residues. V gave up 5 bases and J gave up 6 bases; unmatched junction bases: 8. DNA for the CDR3: TGTGCCAGCAGTCCAGACATGGGACAGGGGGCCGGGGAGCTGTTTTTT. Translated: CASSPDMGQGAGELFF.

V and J are TRBV30 and TRBJ2-3; 7 bases line up with TRBD1. V lost 0 bases to trimming and J lost 1 base; unmatched junction nucleotides: 1. This CDR3 contains 14 residues. CDR1 is GTSNPN and CDR2 is SVGIG in the germline V gene (reference sequence). The CDR3 DNA sequence: TGTGCCTGGAGTGTTCAGGGGGGCACAGATACGCAGTATTTT. Protein: CAWSVQGGTDTQYF.

The gene calls are TRBV7-2 and TRBJ1-1; TRBD1 is a possible D gene (6 bases). This CDR3 comprises 14 residues. CDR1 SGHTA and CDR2 FQGNSA come from the germline V gene. The ends were cut back, 5 bases at V and 4 bases at J, with 14 bases in the middle. Here the CDR3 reads CASSPTRGRTEAFF. For the CDR3, the DNA is TGTGCCAGCAGCCCCACCAGGGGACGCACTGAAGCTTTCTTT.

This chain joins TRBV30 and TRBJ1-1, with 7 bases lining up with TRBD1. Per germline, CDR1 GTSNPN and CDR2 SVGIG (reference sequence). The V segment lost 0 bases and the J segment 3 bases; nucleotides outside the gene matches: 4. The CDR3 is 14 amino acids. The CDR3, as DNA: TGTGCCTGGAGTGTAAGACAGGGTGACACTGAAGCTTTCTTT. This sequence encodes CAWSVRQGDTEAFF.

This chain joins TRBV29-1 and TRBJ2-7; weak D call: TRBD1 (6 bases). The V gene lost 4 bases and the J gene lost 5 bases, with 12 bases spanning the gap. The CDR3 spans 12 residues. CDR1 and CDR2 (germline): SQVTM, ANQGSEA. CDR3 residues: CSVATGTHEQYF. The CDR3 coding sequence is TGCAGCGTTGCTACAGGGACACACGAGCAGTACTTC.

The V call is TRBV7-9, the J call TRBJ2-1, with TRBD2 matching 8 bases. The length of the CDR3 is 14 residues. The trim removed 1 base at V and 7 bases at J, leaving 3 bases unmatched. Germline V gene data show CDR1 as SEHNR and CDR2 as FQNEAQ (reference sequence). The CDR3 protein is CASSLVSGMNEQFF. The CDR3 DNA is TGTGCCAGCAGCTTAGTTAGCGGGATGAATGAGCAGTTCTTC. The entire variable domain, with the rest obtained from reference TRBV7-9 and TRBJ2-1, is as follows: DTGVSQNPRHKITKRGQNVTFRCDPISEHNRLYWYRQTLGQGPEFLTYFQNEAQLEKSRLLSDRFSAERPKGSFSTLEIQRTEQGDSAMYLCASSLVSGMNEQFFGPGTRLTVL.

V and J are TRBV7-9 and TRBJ2-7, with 8 positions matching TRBD1. This CDR3 is built from 13 residues. J was trimmed by 5 bases and V by 1 base; bases with no gene match: 1. Germline V gene sequence: CDR1 SEHNR, CDR2 FQNEAQ (reference sequence). Here the CDR3 reads CASSLVQGDEQYF. The CDR3 DNA reads TGTGCCAGCAGCTTAGTACAGGGGGACGAGCAGTACTTC.

This rearrangement joins TRBV2 to TRBJ1-5, with a possible D match to TRBD1 (6 bases). Germline CDR1 reads SNHLY; CDR2 reads FYNNEI. V was shortened by 5 bases and J by 3 bases, with 11 bases between the two germline ends. The CDR3 is made up of 14 amino acids. The CDR3 sequence: CASSQDSLNQPQHF. DNA for the CDR3: TGTGCCAGCAGTCAGGACAGCCTCAATCAGCCCCAGCATTTT.

This clone has a single count. The rearrangement joins TRBV19 to TRBJ1-1; D is perhaps TRBD1 (5 bases). The CDR3 is 14 residues long. Trimming stripped 6 bases from V and 1 base from J, with 12 bases between. Germline loops: CDR1 LNHDA, CDR2 SQIVND (reference sequence). CDR3 sequence: CASRTGLWNTEAFF. The DNA of the CDR3 is TGTGCCAGTAGAACGGGACTCTGGAACACTGAAGCTTTCTTT.

The rearrangement links TRBV6-1 to TRBJ1-2; D is undetermined. The germline V and J ends were trimmed by 10 bases and 2 bases, with 14 bases remaining between them. CDR1 is MNHNS and CDR2 is SASEGT in the germline V gene. This CDR3 has 13 amino acids. For the CDR3, the DNA is TGTGCCACCACGGTGGAGGGCAACTATGGCTACACCTTC. Its protein product is CATTVEGNYGYTF.

The chain has TRBV2 and TRBJ2-1, with 12 positions matching TRBD2. This CDR3 is built from 16 residues. Germline assignment: CDR1 SNHLY and CDR2 FYNNEI. The V and J ends lost 2 bases and 6 bases, in that order; junction bases with no gene match: 5. The CDR3 is CASSERLAGGVNEQFF. The CDR3 coding sequence is TGTGCCAGCAGTGAAAGGCTAGCGGGGGGGGTCAATGAGCAGTTCTTC.

The chain links TRBV4-1 to TRBJ2-7, with a weak D call TRBD2 (7 bases). This CDR3 spans 16 amino acids. The germline CDR1 and CDR2 sequences are MGHRA and YSYEKL. With 2 bases removed from V and 2 bases from J, the gap between germline ends came to 16 bases. This CDR3 reads CASSQSGGGGPYEQYF. The CDR3 nucleotides read TGCGCCAGCAGCCAAAGTGGGGGCGGGGGCCCCTACGAGCAGTACTTC.

This chain connects TRBV2 to TRBJ1-2; 9 positions agree with TRBD1. The CDR3 has 15 residues. CDR1 and CDR2 (germline): SNHLY, FYNNEI. The V gene end was trimmed by 8 bases and the J gene end by 5 bases; junction bases not matched to a gene: 12. The CDR3 here is CASVTNEQGAYGYTF. CDR3 DNA sequence: TGTGCCAGCGTAACAAATGAACAGGGGGCTTATGGCTACACCTTC.

V usage is TRBV5-1 and J usage is TRBJ2-1; 9 bases agree with TRBD1. The CDR3 has 17 amino acids. J was trimmed by 3 bases and V by 0 bases; bases with no gene match: 7. Germline V gene sequence: CDR1 SGHRS, CDR2 YFSETQ. The CDR3 DNA reads as TGCGCCAGCAGCTTGGCCATGGGACAGGGAGTCTACAATGAGCAGTTCTTC. It specifies CASSLAMGQGVYNEQFF.

The chain uses TRBV9 and TRBJ2-3; 7 bases align to TRBD2. This CDR3 spans 14 amino acids. Germline lookup yields CDR1 SGDLS and CDR2 YYNGEE. V shed 4 bases and J 3 bases; nucleotides not matched to a gene: 5. The CDR3 DNA reads as TGTGCCAGCAGCTTGGGGACTATAACAGATACGCAGTATTTT. This sequence encodes CASSLGTITDTQYF.